Listed below are T cell receptor beta chains from one sample, sequenced in a study of blood T cell repertoires in COVID-19. Sequencing was performed with immunoSEQ multiplex PCR; in TCRdb, only in-frame clones are kept and a portion is missing. The table has around 270,000 clones, 84% seen once. Specimen: peripheral blood. The receptor source for this set is a woman in her thirties or forties who had recovered from COVID-19. The conserved cysteine and the conserved F or W are not part of the CDR3 here. D genes are given only for firm matches.

cdr3_aa,j_call,d_call,v_call
ATSDPSGGNEQF,TRBJ2-1,TRBD2,TRBV24-1
ASGGNSPLH,TRBJ1-6,NA,TRBV30
ASMAEWSSYNSPLH,TRBJ1-6,NA,TRBV19
ASSLATGPGGQPQH,TRBJ1-5,NA,TRBV28
ASSGRTGELF,TRBJ2-2,NA,TRBV2
ASSVSGTGIAEQY,TRBJ2-7,TRBD1,TRBV5-1
ASSDSNAF,TRBJ1-1,NA,TRBV6-1
ASSALQESTDTQY,TRBJ2-3,NA,TRBV25-1
ASSEWGQRNTEAF,TRBJ1-1,TRBD1,TRBV25-1
ASSPVARGTQY,TRBJ2-3,NA,TRBV19
ASSPGQRETQY,TRBJ2-5,NA,TRBV27
ASSYFTGGSYEQY,TRBJ2-7,TRBD1,TRBV6-2/TRBV6-3
ASSSRDRGTYEQY,TRBJ2-7,TRBD1,TRBV28
ASSRDRVGDTQY,TRBJ2-3,TRBD1,TRBV7-9
ASSEEEGLRSYEQY,TRBJ2-7,NA,TRBV6-1
ASSPSEEAF,TRBJ1-1,NA,TRBV18
ASSFAGGTEAF,TRBJ1-1,NA,TRBV12-3/TRBV12-4
ATSREHAYVIGHPNTEAF,TRBJ1-1,NA,TRBV15
ASSESSQAYGYT,TRBJ1-2,NA,TRBV6-1
ASNSGGNTEAF,TRBJ1-1,NA,TRBV5-1
ASSLMTGKTDTQY,TRBJ2-3,TRBD1,TRBV5-1
AGTTGLGTEKLF,TRBJ1-4,NA,TRBV2
ASPLRGEQY,TRBJ2-7,NA,TRBV28
ASSLAGTGGSETQY,TRBJ2-5,TRBD1,TRBV5-1
ASSLTVSWDQPQH,TRBJ1-5,NA,TRBV11-2
ASSSGQGAIGELF,TRBJ2-2,TRBD1,TRBV9
ASRWDSSYNSPLH,TRBJ1-6,TRBD1,TRBV6-5
ASSEGPNYGYT,TRBJ1-2,NA,TRBV6-1
ASSLDRGSYGYT,TRBJ1-2,TRBD1,TRBV5-6
SVDRDGGTEAF,TRBJ1-1,NA,TRBV29-1
ASSFNRGRESNEKLF,TRBJ1-4,TRBD1,TRBV13
AWSNPGGSNYGYT,TRBJ1-2,NA,TRBV30
ASSEYQGSNSPLH,TRBJ1-6,NA,TRBV2
ASSLTQGFGGYT,TRBJ1-2,NA,TRBV7-3
ASSIVGGYSNQPQH,TRBJ1-5,NA,TRBV19
ASSHNSRGNQETQY,TRBJ2-5,NA,TRBV4-1
ATSRQQSTDTQY,TRBJ2-3,NA,TRBV19
ATRTGTGDAGELF,TRBJ2-2,TRBD1,TRBV24-1
ASGGQGGNQPQH,TRBJ1-5,TRBD1,TRBV10-2
ASSERGYGYT,TRBJ1-2,NA,TRBV12-3/TRBV12-4
ASSPGVGETQY,TRBJ2-5,NA,TRBV7-3
ASIDSLNTAF,TRBJ1-1,NA,TRBV25-1
ASSLQDYPDTQY,TRBJ2-3,NA,TRBV5-1
ASRPGLSSYNEQF,TRBJ2-1,NA,TRBV28
ATSGGALGRPQH,TRBJ1-5,NA,TRBV15
ASSQAQGSGYT,TRBJ1-2,NA,TRBV4-1
SVRSRDTNSPLH,TRBJ1-6,NA,TRBV29-1